Given below is one TCR beta chain in context. The target antigen is unknown. Sequencing was performed with immunoSEQ multiplex PCR; in TCRdb, only in-frame clones are kept and a portion is missing. The sample carries tens of thousands of clones, around 90% recorded once. The data were obtained in a study of OX40 agonist ivuxolimab in advanced cancers. Study-wide background: Two patients with cutaneous melanoma and one with hepatocellular carcinoma, three in total, showed partial responses. Study-level points and caveats: The 0.1-3.0 mg/kg partial responders had among the lowest clonal expansion. At 0.1 to 3.0 mg/kg and by week 6, clonal expansion occurred in CD4+ and CD8+ blood T cells.

Germline V gene lookup returns CDR1 SGHTA and CDR2 FQGNSA. This CDR3 contains 15 residues. V gave up 6 bases and J gave up 2 bases; unmatched junction bases: 6. The sequencing here drew on CD4+ or CD8+ T cells sorted from blood, taken in a trial of the OX40 agonist ivuxolimab. The V and J genes are TRBV7-2 and TRBJ2-2, with 7 positions matching TRBD2. This receptor was obtained from an adult with an advanced solid tumor such as melanoma, head and neck, liver or kidney cancer. In nucleotides, the CDR3 is TGTGCCAGCAGGGGTCCGGGAGGTAACACCGGGGAGCTGTTTTTT. As protein: CASRGPGGNTGELFF. Filled out from reference TRBV7-2 and TRBJ2-2, the complete variable domain reads GAGVSQSPSNKVTEKGKDVELRCDPISGHTALYWYRQSLGQGLEFLIYFQGNSAPDKSGLPSDRFSAERTGGSVSTLTIQRTQQEDSAVYLCASRGPGGNTGELFFGEGSRLTVL.